This TCR beta chain is drawn from a study of blood T cell repertoires in COVID-19. Germline values: CDR1 KGHSH, CDR2 LQKENI. V shed 3 bases and J shed 5 bases, with 14 bases lying between them. The CDR3 spans 14 residues. Profiled with immunoSEQ multiplex PCR; TCRdb holds only in-frame clones, not every one. The data hold 95,000 to 150,000 clones, with around 80% observed a single time. The chain couples TRBV18 to TRBJ2-7, with D possibly being TRBD1 (6 bases). The receptor comes from a man between 60 and 70 years old with active or convalescent COVID-19. The sample consisted of peripheral blood. This CDR3 is CASSPTQGVDEQYF. The CDR3 coding sequence is TGTGCCAGCTCACCGACACAGGGTGTTGACGAGCAGTACTTC.